This T cell receptor (beta chain) was found in a study of vaccination and CD4 T cells after COVID-19. The treatment: approximately 11-day PBMC culture with coronavirus spike peptide pools or control peptides (ViraFEST assay). At both days 3 and 7, half the medium was replaced with fresh IL-2 medium. About this clonotype itself: The antigen is not known.

The Oncomine TCR Beta short-read assay was applied to DNA of cultured CD4+ T cells. MiXCR, run by TCRdb on the PCR reads, gives a single entry per CDR3 protein. The table shows 2,900 or so distinct CDR3 sequences, with around 80% occurring only once. The sample comprised CD4+ T cells from blood, cultured in vitro. The sequence came from a human donor who had recovered from COVID-19.

CDR3 DNA: TGTGCCACCAGTGGGACTTCGCAAGAGACCCAGTACTTC. It is translated as CATSGTSQETQYF. The chain employs TRBV24-1 and TRBJ2-5, with D perhaps matching TRBD2 (5 bases). The ends were cut back, 5 bases at V and 2 bases at J, with 8 bases in the middle. Per germline, CDR1 KGHDR and CDR2 SFDVKD. CDR3 length: 13 amino acids.